A selection of T cell receptor beta chains follows, all from one sample in a study of CXCR3-negative and CXCR3-positive naive CD8 T cells. TCRdb reanalyzed the 5' RACE reads and collapses them to one entry per CDR3 protein, without DNA. This table holds over 150,000 distinct CDR3 sequences. Material: naive CXCR3+ CD8+ T cells from blood. All receptors derive from a human donor in good health. Some clones in this sample may be carry-over from other donors' samples. The CDR3 runs from the conserved cysteine through the conserved F or W.

V,J,CDR3
TRBV7-6,TRBJ2-1,CASSLDDGGGGSYNEQFF
TRBV7-9,TRBJ1-6,CASSLALGTGSSYNSPLHF
TRBV9,TRBJ1-1,CASSPPRGYTEAFF
TRBV5-1,TRBJ2-7,CASSLEGFYEQYF
TRBV14,TRBJ1-2,CASSQGGFAGAMHYGYTF
TRBV5-1,TRBJ2-5,CASSLWGVRGHLDQETQYF
TRBV10-3,TRBJ2-2,CAISDQQPLRDTGELFF
TRBV29-1,TRBJ2-1,CSLGTSGGWNEQFF
TRBV29-1,TRBJ2-3,CSDEGRTTPTDTQYF
TRBV28,TRBJ1-5,CASSLDGQPQHF
TRBV7-9,TRBJ1-5,CASSLKYGGAQPQHF
TRBV20-1,TRBJ2-6,CSARAGTGPSGANVLTF
TRBV10-1,TRBJ2-7,CASSGDRGTYEQYF
TRBV29-1,TRBJ2-1,CSVELQGAYNEQFF
TRBV4-1,TRBJ1-2,CASSQDNRNYGYTF
TRBV6-5,TRBJ2-1,CASSYTGHNEQFF
TRBV28,TRBJ1-3,CASGPESGNTIYF
TRBV20-1,TRBJ1-4,CSARDHRGATNEKLFF
TRBV7-6,TRBJ2-1,CASSETSGSFHEQFF
TRBV14,TRBJ2-1,CASSQEMDYNEQFF
TRBV4-2,TRBJ2-1,CASSYDPGGGVYNEQFF
TRBV25-1,TRBJ2-1,CASIAGGTYNEQFF
TRBV4-3,TRBJ1-5,CASKTGTGTYSNQPQHF
TRBV7-9,TRBJ2-6,CASSVLGQALHSGANVLTF
TRBV11-2,TRBJ2-1,CASSQPYIGHRYNEQFF
TRBV29-1,TRBJ2-2,CSALHTNTGELFF
TRBV21-1,TRBJ2-2,CASSHRGRLGELFF
TRBV27,TRBJ2-6,CASSLYGRVGANVLTF
TRBV29-1,TRBJ2-5,CSVEGTGGEETQYF
TRBV6-5,TRBJ2-2,CASSYSVSGYSNTGELFF
TRBV29-1,TRBJ2-7,CSVAFQGPGGEQYF
TRBV29-1,TRBJ2-1,CSVAPTSVYNEQFF
TRBV28,TRBJ2-7,CASSPFRGRGDYEQYF